This T cell receptor beta chain was observed in a study of cytomegalovirus exposure and HLA in healthy donors. The germline V gene encodes CDR1 SGHRS and CDR2 YFSETQ. Trimming shortened V by 0 bases and J by 4 bases, and 10 bases separated the two germline ends. This CDR3 spans 15 amino acids. The study ran its PCR with 60 Vbeta and 13 Jbeta primers. The repertoire was sequenced with immunoSEQ multiplex PCR; TCRdb's copy has only in-frame clones and lacks some. The data show about 130,000 clones, less than 85% seen once. The sequence was collected from a man between 25 and 39 years old in good health and CMV-seropositive. This sequence joins TRBV5-1 and TRBJ2-2; D is perhaps TRBD1 (5 bases). Sequenced input: PBMCs. The CDR3 region has the DNA TGCGCCAGCAGCTTGGCGGGCAGGGCCACCGGGGAGCTGTTTTTT. Translation: CASSLAGRATGELFF.